One T cell receptor (beta chain) is described in this entry. The entry originates in a study of blood T cell repertoires in COVID-19. As for the study in general: Acute-phase and convalescent COVID-19 samples originated in the United States, Italy and Spain. T cells, B-cell-depleted T cells, or PBMCs provided the cDNA or gDNA that served as material.

Germline lookup yields CDR1 SEHNR and CDR2 FQNEAQ (reference sequence). V was shortened by 4 bases and J by 6 bases, with 13 bases between the two germline ends. The CDR3 contains 14 residues. Study processing details: Nucleated cell number was recorded as an estimate derived from reference gene primer amplification. Clones were sequenced by immunoSEQ multiplex PCR, and TCRdb holds only the in-frame ones, with some missing. That table gives V, J and clone size, and the DNA gave D and trimming. The repertoire includes 370,000 or so clones, over 65% of them detected once, and over 0.95% sits in the top ten.

V and J are TRBV7-9 and TRBJ2-1; D gene unclear. The sample comprised peripheral blood. This clonotype originated in a human donor with acute or convalescent COVID-19. The donor label of this sample is uncertain. The CDR3 DNA reads as TGTGCCAGCAGCTCCATGGGCCTTGGCAATGAGCAGTTCTTC. This translates into CASSSMGLGNEQFF.